These T cell receptor beta chains were read from a single sample in a study of Graves' ophthalmopathy and Graves' hyperthyroidism. TCRdb reanalysed the multiplex PCR reads using MiXCR and keeps one entry per CDR3 protein. The profile covers 350,000 to 450,000 distinct CDR3 sequences, with under 25% appearing a single time and around 3% taken by the ten largest. The specimen was peripheral blood. Source of these receptors: a woman aged 18-29 years with stable Graves' hyperthyroidism. Both conserved end residues are part of each CDR3. Only some rows state a clone size, as once, few, many or a class for expanded clones.

V	size	J	CDR3
TRBV9	many	TRBJ2-5	CASSSLSGMQETQYF
TRBV6-5	many	TRBJ1-1	CASSYRDRAGTEAFF
TRBV2	many	TRBJ2-4	CASSEIGTGTKNIQYF
TRBV12-3/TRBV12-4	once	TRBJ1-1	CASSQGAPAFF
TRBV27	many	TRBJ2-2	CASSLGLNAGELFF
TRBV30	many	TRBJ2-2	CAWSVLAGGAGELFF
TRBV20-1	many	TRBJ2-4	CSANGGSGKNIKYF
TRBV3-1	few	TRBJ2-2	CASSQEGTGKTGELFF
TRBV28	many	TRBJ1-5	CASSLSAGGWYSNQPQHF
TRBV13	many	TRBJ2-7	CASSGGTLEQYF
TRBV2	many	TRBJ1-1	CASIRRTEAFF
TRBV10-3	few	TRBJ2-5	CAISGGQGVLETQYF
TRBV20-1	many	TRBJ1-1	CSARGLVGAEAFF
TRBV28	many	TRBJ1-2	CASSTSVGVVANYGYTF
TRBV6-1	many	TRBJ2-7	CASSPDRGATYEQYF
TRBV27	.	TRBJ2-5	CASTNAGKETQYF
TRBV28	many	TRBJ2-7	CASSFHSARGLYEQYF
TRBV2	many	TRBJ1-6	CASSETFRWDSPLHF
TRBV6-5	many	TRBJ2-7	CASSYSMYTGSTYEQYF
TRBV19	many	TRBJ2-5	CASSIGPGRETQYF
TRBV18	many	TRBJ2-5	CASSPPWGEGQETQYF
TRBV7-3	few	TRBJ1-1	CASSPLGGVHTEAFF
TRBV11-2	many	TRBJ2-5	CASSLLRSGETQYF
TRBV28	.	TRBJ1-2	CASSFVARDGYTF
TRBV29-1	many	TRBJ1-1	CGVEVRVGTEAFF
TRBV11-2	many	TRBJ2-2	CASSPRPGELFF
TRBV25-1	many	TRBJ2-7	CASSESSGSGPYEQYF
TRBV29-1	many	TRBJ2-7	CSVVLREVTREYF
TRBV3-1	.	TRBJ1-2	CASSQEGGGYTF
TRBV20-1	many	TRBJ2-5	CSARVSSRETQYF
TRBV2	many	TRBJ2-5	CASSGRDRDGETQYF
TRBV30	few	TRBJ1-1	CACHRGRTEAFF
TRBV11-2	.	TRBJ2-7	CASSLVYRGDEQYF
TRBV6-4	many	TRBJ1-1	CASSHPGSRANTEAFF
TRBV14	.	TRBJ2-1	CASSQLGLAGGNEQFF
TRBV9	many	TRBJ2-2	CASSGHIWAPSGELFF
TRBV6-1	.	TRBJ1-2	CASSKGRQIGYTF
TRBV20-1	many	TRBJ1-2	CSARSGTGDGYTF